This entry lists 30 T cell receptor beta chains sequenced from one sample in a study of cytomegalovirus exposure and HLA in healthy donors. PCR amplification relied on 60 Vbeta primers (plus 13 Jbeta primers). Generated by immunoSEQ multiplex PCR, the TCRdb table keeps only in-frame clones and is missing some. The data contain approximately 120,000 clones, around three quarters of them seen just once; the ten biggest clones take up more than 1%. Specimen: PBMCs. Receptor source: a female donor in good health and CMV-seronegative.

As to this clone: At one end, the junction sequence differs from germline, possibly due to a read error. J is TRBJ1-2 and V is TRBV5-6; the D is unclear. Per germline, CDR1 SGHDT and CDR2 YYEEEE. The length of the CDR3 is 12 residues. The CDR3 loop reads CASTLGIYGYTF. CDR3 in DNA: TGTGCCAGCACCTTGGGTATCTATGGCTACACCTTC. The full variable domain, its missing parts supplied by reference TRBV5-6 and TRBJ1-2, is DAGVTQSPTHLIKTRGQQVTLRCSPKSGHDTVSWYQQALGQGPQFIFQYYEEEERQRGNFPDRFSGHQFPNYSSELNVNALLLGDSALYLCASTLGIYGYTFGSGTRLTVV.

This chain joins TRBV7-8 and TRBJ1-5; TRBD1 agrees at 8 bases. The CDR3 runs to 16 residues. V was clipped by 5 bases and J by 3 bases; unmatched bases: 9. The germline V gene encodes CDR1 SGHVS and CDR2 FQNEAQ. The CDR3 DNA reads TGTGCCAGCAGCCCCGACAGGGGATTGATCAATCAGCCCCAGCATTTT. Protein: CASSPDRGLINQPQHF.

The chain has TRBV6-1 and TRBJ1-1; maybe TRBD1 (5 bases). The CDR3 length is 15 residues. Trimming pared 0 bases from V and 2 bases from J, leaving 10 bases between. Germline CDR1 reads MNHNS; CDR2 reads SASEGT. The CDR3 sequence is CASSEAGQVNTEAFF. CDR3 nucleotides: TGTGCCAGCAGTGAAGCAGGACAAGTCAACACTGAAGCTTTCTTT.

The chain employs TRBV2 and TRBJ2-1, with D hard to call. CDR3 length equals 11 residues. Trimming pared 4 bases from V and 8 bases from J, leaving 6 bases between. CDR1 SNHLY and CDR2 FYNNEI come from the germline V gene. In DNA form, the CDR3 reads TGTGCCAGCAGTGCGGTTTATGAGCAGTTCTTC. This encodes CASSAVYEQFF.

The rearrangement uses TRBV6-5 and TRBJ2-3; 13 bases map to TRBD2. CDR1 is MNHEY and CDR2 is SVGAGI in the germline V gene. V shed 7 bases and J 6 bases; nucleotides not matched to a gene: 7. This CDR3 spans 15 amino acids. This CDR3 reads CASKSPTSGRDTQYF. CDR3 DNA sequence: TGTGCCAGCAAAAGCCCGACTAGCGGGAGGGATACGCAGTATTTT.

The chain links TRBV5-4 to TRBJ2-5; weak D call: TRBD2 (5 bases). CDR1 is SGHNT, CDR2 YYREEE, per germline (reference sequence). The CDR3 is 13 amino acids. V lost 7 bases, J lost 1 base, and 11 bases lay in between. The CDR3 DNA reads TGTGCCAGCGGCGGGCTACCCCAAGAGACCCAGTACTTC. Protein sequence: CASGGLPQETQYF.

The CDR3 is CASSYSGQGGEQYF. The CDR3 coding sequence is TGTGCCAGCAGTTACTCGGGACAGGGGGGCGAGCAGTACTTC. The chain has TRBV6-5 and TRBJ2-7, with 11 bases matching TRBD1. The ends lost 0 bases at V and 6 bases at J; junction bases unmatched: 1. Germline CDR1 MNHEY, CDR2 SVGAGI. There are 14 residues in the CDR3.

The chain recombines TRBV5-5 with TRBJ2-7, with D possibly matching TRBD2 (6 bases). This CDR3 spans 12 amino acids. Trimming took off 3 bases at V and 5 bases at J, with 9 bases between the two ends. The germline gives CDR1 SGHKS, CDR2 YYEKEE (reference sequence). The CDR3 bases are TGTGCCAGCAGCTGGGAGGTGGACGAGCAGTACTTC. Amino acid sequence: CASSWEVDEQYF.

For this clone: At one end the junction does not follow the germline gene, possibly because of a read error. V usage is TRBV10-3 and J usage is TRBJ1-2, with 9 nucleotides matching TRBD1. Germline V lookup: CDR1 ENHRY, CDR2 SYGVKD. The CDR3 spans 16 residues. Here the CDR3 reads CAISESSLGTGPSHAF. Written as DNA, the CDR3 is TGTGCCATCAGTGAGTCGAGTCTTGGGACAGGGCCTTCTCATGCCTTC.

This clone was counted between two and nine times. V and J are TRBV6-5 and TRBJ2-7; 7 bases align to TRBD1. Germline CDR1 and CDR2: MNHEY and SVGAGI. V lost 6 bases and J lost 0; bases outside the gene matches: 8. There are 15 residues in the CDR3. This chain's CDR3 is CASRDQQGPSYEQYF. In DNA form, the CDR3 reads TGTGCCAGCAGAGACCAACAGGGGCCCTCCTACGAGCAGTACTTC.

This clone was seen once. A read error may produce the germline difference seen at one junction end. This rearrangement joins TRBV7-9 to TRBJ2-5; D possibly corresponds to TRBD1 (8 bases). Germline CDR1 is SEHNR and CDR2 is FQNEAQ (reference sequence). This CDR3 has 18 amino acids. Here the CDR3 DNA reads TGTTCCAGCAGCTTTGTCGCAGGGGGCGCGGGGGTTTTAGAGACCCAGTACTTC. Its translation: CSSSFVAGGAGVLETQYF.

This chain links TRBV7-9 with TRBJ2-7; 10 bases match TRBD1. Looked up from germline, CDR1 is SEHNR and CDR2 is FQNEAQ (reference sequence). V lost 5 bases to trimming and J lost 3 bases; unmatched junction nucleotides: 4. The CDR3 spans 14 residues. The CDR3 loop is CASSNGQGGYEQYF. The CDR3 bases are TGTGCCAGCAGCAACGGACAGGGGGGCTACGAGCAGTACTTC.

This clone counts as medium-sized. The chain carries TRBV6-1 and TRBJ1-5; D possibly corresponds to TRBD1 (5 bases). Looked up from germline, CDR1 is MNHNS and CDR2 is SASEGT. With 1 base removed from V and 7 bases from J, the gap between germline ends came to 11 bases. This CDR3 has 14 residues. The CDR3 loop reads CASSEEGSWQPQHF. The CDR3 coding sequence is TGTGCCAGCAGTGAAGAGGGGTCTTGGCAGCCCCAGCATTTT.

The V call is TRBV6-6, the J call TRBJ1-5, with D unclear. V gave up 8 bases and J gave up 3 bases, with 11 bases separating them. The CDR3 runs 13 residues. The germline CDR1 and CDR2 sequences are MNHNY and SVGAGI (reference sequence). CDR3 DNA sequence: TGTGCCAGCGGAGGCAGGACCAATCAGCCCCAGCATTTT. Translating it yields CASGGRTNQPQHF.

V is TRBV5-1 and J is TRBJ2-7; 7 bases are a match to TRBD1. Germline CDR1 and CDR2: SGHRS and YFSETQ. The CDR3 is made up of 14 amino acids. Trimming removed 0 bases from V and 7 bases from J; junction bases left unmatched: 7. The CDR3 DNA follows: TGCGCCAGCAGCTTGGGACAGGGTCTGGGGGAGCAGTACTTC. Its protein is CASSLGQGLGEQYF.

On this clone itself: The junction does not match germline at one end; this may be a read error. This chain joins TRBV6-1 and TRBJ2-5; D is perhaps TRBD1 (7 bases). In germline, CDR1 is MNHNS, CDR2 SASEGT. CDR3 length: 13 residues. CDR3 in DNA: TGTGCCAGCAGCCCAGGGGGGCAAGGGACCCAGTACTTC. It specifies CASSPGGQGTQYF.

The V gene is TRBV6-5, the J gene TRBJ2-5, with D tentatively TRBD1 (5 bases). Trimming pared 2 bases from V and 5 bases from J, leaving 12 bases between. Germline V gene data show CDR1 as MNHEY and CDR2 as SVGAGI. CDR3 length equals 14 residues. CDR3 sequence reads: CASSYKQGWETQYF. The CDR3, as DNA: TGTGCCAGCAGTTACAAGCAGGGATGGGAGACCCAGTACTTC.

This clone was seen a handful of times. One junction end disagrees with the germline gene, perhaps due to a read error. The chain uses TRBV6-1 and TRBJ2-7; 9 bases align to TRBD1. The CDR3 length is 14 residues. Per the germline V gene, CDR1 is MNHNS and CDR2 is SASEGT. The CDR3 loop reads CASSKADRGYEQYF. The DNA of the CDR3 is TGTGCCAGCAGTAAAGCGGACAGGGGCTACGAGCAGTACTTC.

The genes are TRBV5-1 and TRBJ2-1, with unresolved D. With 4 bases removed from V and 10 bases from J, the gap between germline ends came to 9 bases. Germline values: CDR1 SGHRS, CDR2 YFSETQ. The CDR3 length is 11 residues. In DNA form, the CDR3 reads TGCGCCAGCAGCGGAGCCCGGGAGCAGTTCTTC. Its protein product is CASSGAREQFF.

The chain couples TRBV10-3 to TRBJ1-1, with 10 bases aligning to TRBD1. The trim removed 6 bases at V and 3 bases at J, leaving 1 base unmatched. There are 13 residues in the CDR3. Germline CDR1 ENHRY, CDR2 SYGVKD. CDR3 in DNA: TGTGCCATCAGGGACAGGGGGGACACTGAAGCTTTCTTT. It yields the protein CAIRDRGDTEAFF.

This clone was observed a handful of times. The chain combines TRBV28 with TRBJ1-1, with unresolved D. Germline loops: CDR1 MDHEN, CDR2 SYDVKM. V lost 5 bases and J 5 bases, leaving 15 bases between the germline ends. The CDR3 sequence is 14 residues long. The CDR3 DNA is TGTGCCAGCAGTCTCCCGGACGGGGTAACTGAAGCTTTCTTT. Translation gives CASSLPDGVTEAFF.

The chain couples TRBV6-6 to TRBJ2-7; TRBD1 matches 8 bases. V shed 2 bases, J shed 6 bases, and the junction held 9 bases outside the gene matches. The CDR3 is 15 residues long. Germline V gene lookup returns CDR1 MNHNY and CDR2 SVGAGI (reference sequence). CDR3 amino acids: CASSYLGQEGSEQYF. CDR3 in DNA: TGTGCCAGCAGTTACCTGGGACAGGAGGGAAGCGAGCAGTACTTC.

This chain's CDR3 is CASSLGNGVEQYF. For the CDR3, the DNA is TGTGCCAGCAGCTTAGGCAACGGGGTCGAGCAGTACTTC. This chain uses TRBV7-2 with TRBJ2-7; D perhaps matches TRBD2 (5 bases). This CDR3 contains 13 residues. Germline lookup yields CDR1 SGHTA and CDR2 FQGNSA. Trimming left V 1 base short and J 6 bases short, with 10 bases between.

V and J are TRBV6-1 and TRBJ2-3; D is unclear. The CDR3 covers 11 residues. Trimming took off 4 bases at V and 7 bases at J, with 6 bases between the two ends. Germline CDR1 and CDR2: MNHNS and SASEGT. The CDR3, as DNA: TGTGCCAGCAGTGGTAGAAATACGCAGTATTTT. Translated: CASSGRNTQYF.

This clone was found a few times. The V and J genes are TRBV5-5 and TRBJ2-5, with 9 positions matching TRBD2. CDR3 length: 17 amino acids. V lost 1 base to trimming and J lost 4 bases; unmatched junction nucleotides: 11. Looked up from germline, CDR1 is SGHKS and CDR2 is YYEKEE (reference sequence). The CDR3 sequence: CASSLRPTAGGGETQYF. CDR3 bases: TGTGCCAGCAGCTTGCGTCCCACCGCGGGAGGGGGAGAGACCCAGTACTTC.

The rearrangement links TRBV7-2 to TRBJ1-5; D unclear. The CDR3 contains 15 residues. Germline V lookup: CDR1 SGHTA, CDR2 FQGNSA. The germline V and J ends were trimmed by 4 bases and 7 bases, with 17 bases remaining between them. The CDR3 DNA reads TGTGCCAGCAGCTCTTCGACAAACCCGTGGCAGCCCCAGCATTTT. Its protein is CASSSSTNPWQPQHF.

In its sample, this clone was seen once. The chain is built from TRBV5-1 and TRBJ1-2, with TRBD1 identical over 7 bases. The V segment lost 9 bases and the J segment 5 bases; nucleotides outside the gene matches: 10. The V gene's germline CDR1 is SGHRS and CDR2 YFSETQ. The CDR3 runs 13 residues. DNA of the CDR3: TGCGCCACCGGGACAGCTAGTGGATATGGCTACACCTTC. It encodes CATGTASGYGYTF.

This chain joins TRBV7-9 and TRBJ2-7; 8 positions agree with TRBD2. Trimming at V came to 6 bases and at J to 3 bases, leaving 4 bases not matched to a gene. CDR1 and CDR2 (germline): SEHNR, FQNEAQ (reference sequence). The CDR3 is 13 residues long. The CDR3 nucleotides read TGTGCCAGCAGTGGGCGGGAGGACTACGAGCAGTACTTC. This sequence encodes CASSGREDYEQYF.

The genes are TRBV5-4 and TRBJ2-1, with TRBD1 as a possible D gene (5 bases). CDR1 and CDR2 (germline): SGHNT, YYREEE (reference sequence). The CDR3 loop spans 14 amino acids. Trimming left V 4 bases short and J 5 bases short, with 13 bases between. The CDR3 loop is CASSLTAGHNEQFF. As DNA, the CDR3 is TGTGCCAGCAGCCTGACAGCAGGGCACAATGAGCAGTTCTTC. The full variable domain, with the rest looked up from reference TRBV5-4 and TRBJ2-1, is ETGVTQSPTHLIKTRGQQVTLRCSSQSGHNTVSWYQQALGQGPQFIFQYYREEENGRGNFPPRFSGLQFPNYSSELNVNALELDDSALYLCASSLTAGHNEQFFGPGTRLTVL.

The rearrangement uses TRBV5-1 and TRBJ2-5; possibly TRBD2 for D (7 bases). The CDR3 spans 15 residues. Trimming removed 0 bases from V and 5 bases from J, with 14 bases in between. Germline V gene data show CDR1 as SGHRS and CDR2 as YFSETQ. The CDR3 DNA sequence: TGCGCCAGCAGCTTGGCTGCGGGGGCTGAGGAGACCCAGTACTTC. Translation gives CASSLAAGAEETQYF.